A selection of T cell receptor beta chains follows, all from one sample in a study of blood T cell repertoires in COVID-19. Here immunoSEQ multiplex PCR was the method, and the copy in TCRdb shows in-frame clones only, minus some. The sample lists 150,000 to 200,000 clones, approximately 80% occurring once. The sample consisted of peripheral blood. Receptor source: a woman in her 70s with COVID-19, enrolled during active disease. The CDR3 runs from the conserved cysteine through the conserved F or W. Fields, in order: CDR3 protein, CDR3 DNA, J gene, D gene, V gene, CDR3 length, clone size. D genes are given only for firm matches. Expanded clones get a size class; other rows say once, few or many, or leave the size out.

CDR3aa: CASRALQTSMNTEAFF
CDR3nt: TGTGCCAGCCGAGCCTTACAGACCTCAATGAACACTGAAGCTTTCTTT
j_gene: TRBJ1-1
d_gene: .
v_gene: TRBV9
len: 16
abundance: once

CDR3aa: CASSPPGRSTDTQYF
CDR3nt: TGTGCCAGCAGCCCCCCCGGGAGAAGCACAGATACGCAGTATTTT
j_gene: TRBJ2-3
d_gene: .
v_gene: TRBV14
len: 15
abundance: .

CDR3aa: CASSRQGEVETQYF
CDR3nt: TGCGCCAGCAGCCGTCAGGGCGAGGTAGAGACCCAGTACTTC
j_gene: TRBJ2-5
d_gene: .
v_gene: TRBV5-1
len: 14
abundance: .

CDR3aa: CASSPDREKLFF
CDR3nt: TGTGCCAGCTCCCCTGACAGGGAAAAACTGTTTTTT
j_gene: TRBJ1-4
d_gene: .
v_gene: TRBV18
len: 12
abundance: .

CDR3aa: CASSFGSRQYEQYF
CDR3nt: TGTGCCAGCAGTTTTGGGAGTAGGCAGTACGAGCAGTACTTC
j_gene: TRBJ2-7
d_gene: .
v_gene: TRBV27
len: 14
abundance: .

CDR3aa: CASSLANPEAEKLFF
CDR3nt: TGCGCCAGCAGCTTGGCCAATCCCGAGGCCGAAAAACTGTTTTTT
j_gene: TRBJ1-4
d_gene: .
v_gene: TRBV5-1
len: 15
abundance: .

CDR3aa: CATSDRYYNEQFF
CDR3nt: TGTGCCACCAGTGATCGGTACTACAATGAGCAGTTCTTC
j_gene: TRBJ2-1
d_gene: .
v_gene: TRBV24-1
len: 13
abundance: .

CDR3aa: CASQQIDSNQPQHF
CDR3nt: TGTGCCAGCCAACAGATTGATAGCAATCAGCCCCAGCATTTT
j_gene: TRBJ1-5
d_gene: .
v_gene: TRBV28
len: 14
abundance: .

CDR3aa: CASSLGLGTWETQYF
CDR3nt: TGTGCCAGCAGCTTAGGGCTCGGGACATGGGAGACCCAGTACTTC
j_gene: TRBJ2-5
d_gene: .
v_gene: TRBV5-4
len: 15
abundance: .

CDR3aa: CASTPGVGEQFF
CDR3nt: TGTGCCAGCACCCCAGGGGTGGGTGAGCAGTTCTTC
j_gene: TRBJ2-1
d_gene: .
v_gene: TRBV7-2
len: 12
abundance: .

CDR3aa: CASSSQGGNTEAFF
CDR3nt: TGCGCCAGCAGTAGTCAGGGGGGGAACACTGAAGCTTTCTTT
j_gene: TRBJ1-1
d_gene: TRBD1
v_gene: TRBV5-1
len: 14
abundance: .

CDR3aa: CASSRGQGGHNEQFF
CDR3nt: TGTGCTAGCAGCCGCGGACAGGGGGGACACAATGAGCAGTTCTTC
j_gene: TRBJ2-1
d_gene: TRBD1
v_gene: TRBV7-7
len: 15
abundance: .

CDR3aa: CASSIGGSIQYF
CDR3nt: TGTGCCAGCAGCATCGGAGGGAGCATTCAGTACTTC
j_gene: TRBJ2-4
d_gene: .
v_gene: TRBV5-4
len: 12
abundance: .

CDR3aa: CASRDTSGNTGELFF
CDR3nt: TGTGCCAGCAGGGATACTAGCGGAAACACCGGGGAGCTGTTTTTT
j_gene: TRBJ2-2
d_gene: TRBD2
v_gene: TRBV6-6
len: 15
abundance: .

CDR3aa: CASSPDIPYNSPLHF
CDR3nt: TGTGCCAGCAGCCCGGACATACCCTATAATTCACCCCTCCACTTT
j_gene: TRBJ1-6
d_gene: .
v_gene: TRBV6-5
len: 15
abundance: .

CDR3aa: CAWTESDRDRVYGYTF
CDR3nt: TGTGCCTGGACCGAATCGGACCGGGACAGGGTCTATGGCTACACCTTC
j_gene: TRBJ1-2
d_gene: TRBD1
v_gene: TRBV30
len: 16
abundance: .

CDR3aa: CAGRGGGGTQYF
CDR3nt: TGTGCCGGGCGGGGGGGCGGCGGTACGCAGTATTTT
j_gene: TRBJ2-3
d_gene: TRBD2
v_gene: TRBV30
len: 12
abundance: .

CDR3aa: CASSLWGRNSEGYTF
CDR3nt: TGTGCCAGCAGTTTGTGGGGGAGGAATAGCGAAGGCTACACCTTC
j_gene: TRBJ1-2
d_gene: .
v_gene: TRBV28
len: 15
abundance: .

CDR3aa: CASSFMGALGEKLFF
CDR3nt: TGTGCCAGCAGCTTCATGGGGGCTCTCGGTGAAAAACTGTTTTTT
j_gene: TRBJ1-4
d_gene: .
v_gene: TRBV7-9
len: 15
abundance: .

CDR3aa: CASSPGNSYGYTF
CDR3nt: TGTGCCAGCAGCCCCGGAAACAGCTATGGCTACACCTTC
j_gene: TRBJ1-2
d_gene: .
v_gene: TRBV3-1/TRBV3-2
len: 13
abundance: .

CDR3aa: CASGSDGGRGEQFF
CDR3nt: TGTGCCAGCGGTTCAGACGGGGGGAGAGGTGAGCAGTTCTTC
j_gene: TRBJ2-1
d_gene: TRBD2
v_gene: TRBV9
len: 14
abundance: few

CDR3aa: CASSYSAAGYNSPLHF
CDR3nt: TGTGCCAGCAGTTACTCAGCAGCGGGGTATAATTCACCCCTCCACTTT
j_gene: TRBJ1-6
d_gene: .
v_gene: TRBV6-5
len: 16
abundance: few

CDR3aa: CASSVTGAGELFF
CDR3nt: TGTGCCAGCAGCGTGACAGGGGCCGGGGAGCTGTTTTTT
j_gene: TRBJ2-2
d_gene: TRBD1
v_gene: TRBV25-1
len: 13
abundance: once

CDR3aa: CASSYPGGYGYTF
CDR3nt: TGTGCCAGCAGTTATCCGGGGGGCTATGGCTACACCTTC
j_gene: TRBJ1-2
d_gene: .
v_gene: TRBV6-5
len: 13
abundance: .